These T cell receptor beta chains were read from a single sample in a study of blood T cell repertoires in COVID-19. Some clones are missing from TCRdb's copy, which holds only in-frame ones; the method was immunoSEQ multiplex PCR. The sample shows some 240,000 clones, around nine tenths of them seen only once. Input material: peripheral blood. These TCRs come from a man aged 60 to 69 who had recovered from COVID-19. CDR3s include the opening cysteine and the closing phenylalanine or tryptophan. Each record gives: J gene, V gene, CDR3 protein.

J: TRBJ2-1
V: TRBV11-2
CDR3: CASGIAGAYSNEQFF

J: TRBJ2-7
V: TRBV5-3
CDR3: CARSLGQPGQGAPYEQYF

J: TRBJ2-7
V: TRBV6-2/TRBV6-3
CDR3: CASSYPQGAGSYEQYF

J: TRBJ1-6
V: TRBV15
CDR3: CATSRGQGAVNSPLHF

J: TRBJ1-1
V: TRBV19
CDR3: CASRRGTGTVNAEAFF

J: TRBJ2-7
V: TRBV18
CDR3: CASSPPREYEQYF

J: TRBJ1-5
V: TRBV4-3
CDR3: CASSQETSSNQPQHF

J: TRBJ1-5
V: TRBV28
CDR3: CASDGISNQPQHF

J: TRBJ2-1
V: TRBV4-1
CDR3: CASSQDRPSGFKEQFF

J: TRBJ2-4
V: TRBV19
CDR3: CASSIVAGNIQYF

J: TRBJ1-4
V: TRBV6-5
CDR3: CASSYGGGQWEKLFF

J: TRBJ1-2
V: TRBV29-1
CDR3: CSATLLADYGYTF

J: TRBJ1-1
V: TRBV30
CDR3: CAWSHRGGTEAFF